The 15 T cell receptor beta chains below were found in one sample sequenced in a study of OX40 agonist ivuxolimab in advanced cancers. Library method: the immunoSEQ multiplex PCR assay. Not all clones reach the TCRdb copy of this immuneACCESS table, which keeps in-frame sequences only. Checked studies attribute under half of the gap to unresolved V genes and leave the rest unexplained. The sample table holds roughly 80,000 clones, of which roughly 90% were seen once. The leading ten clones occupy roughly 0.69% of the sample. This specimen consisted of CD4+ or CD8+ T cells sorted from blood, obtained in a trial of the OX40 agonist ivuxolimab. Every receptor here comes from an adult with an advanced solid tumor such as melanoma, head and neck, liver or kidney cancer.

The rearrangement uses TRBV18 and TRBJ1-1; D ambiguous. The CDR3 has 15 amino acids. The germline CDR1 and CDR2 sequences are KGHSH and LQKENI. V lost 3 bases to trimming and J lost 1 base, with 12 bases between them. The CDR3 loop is CASSPTSAANTEAFF. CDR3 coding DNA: TGTGCCAGCTCACCGACCAGCGCAGCGAACACTGAAGCTTTCTTT.

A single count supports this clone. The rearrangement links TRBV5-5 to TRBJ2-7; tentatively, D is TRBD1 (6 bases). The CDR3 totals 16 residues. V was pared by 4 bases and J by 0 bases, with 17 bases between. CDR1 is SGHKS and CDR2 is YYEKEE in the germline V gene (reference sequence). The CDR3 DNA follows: TGTGCCAGCAGCCCTAAACAACAGGGATTCTCCTACGAGCAGTACTTC. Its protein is CASSPKQQGFSYEQYF.

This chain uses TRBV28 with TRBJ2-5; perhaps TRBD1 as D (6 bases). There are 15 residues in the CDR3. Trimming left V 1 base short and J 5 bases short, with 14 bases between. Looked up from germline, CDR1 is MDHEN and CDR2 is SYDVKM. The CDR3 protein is CASSLLGASGETQYF. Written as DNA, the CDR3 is TGTGCCAGCAGTTTATTGGGGGCGAGCGGTGAGACCCAGTACTTC.

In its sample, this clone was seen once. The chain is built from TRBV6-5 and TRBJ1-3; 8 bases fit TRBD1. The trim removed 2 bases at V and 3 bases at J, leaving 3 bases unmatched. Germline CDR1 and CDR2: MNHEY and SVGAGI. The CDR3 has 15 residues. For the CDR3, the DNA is TGTGCCAGCAGTTACGGGACAGGATATGGAAACACCATATATTTT. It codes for CASSYGTGYGNTIYF.

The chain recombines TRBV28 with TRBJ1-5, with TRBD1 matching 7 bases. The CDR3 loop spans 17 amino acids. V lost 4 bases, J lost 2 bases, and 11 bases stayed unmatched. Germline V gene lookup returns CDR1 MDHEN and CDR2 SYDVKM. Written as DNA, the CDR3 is TGTGCCAGCAGTTCCCAGACCGGGACAGCGCGCAATCAGCCCCAGCATTTT. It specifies CASSSQTGTARNQPQHF. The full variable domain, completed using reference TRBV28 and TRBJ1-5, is DVKVTQSSRYLVKRTGEKVFLECVQDMDHENMFWYRQDPGLGLRLIYFSYDVKMKEKGDIPEGYSVSREKKERFSLILESASTNQTSMYLCASSSQTGTARNQPQHFGDGTRLSIL.

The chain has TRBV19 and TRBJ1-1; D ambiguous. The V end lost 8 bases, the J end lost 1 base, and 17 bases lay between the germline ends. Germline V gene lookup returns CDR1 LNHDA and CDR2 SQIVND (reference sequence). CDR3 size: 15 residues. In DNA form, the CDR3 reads TGTGCCAGTGGGTGGGCGCCCAACACGAACACTGAAGCTTTCTTT. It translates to CASGWAPNTNTEAFF.

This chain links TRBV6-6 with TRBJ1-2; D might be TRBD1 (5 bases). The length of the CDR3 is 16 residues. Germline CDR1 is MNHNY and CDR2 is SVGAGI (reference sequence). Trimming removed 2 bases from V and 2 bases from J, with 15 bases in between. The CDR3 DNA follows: TGTGCCAGCAGTTACGCGCCGGGACCGGTGAACTATGGCTACACCTTC. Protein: CASSYAPGPVNYGYTF.

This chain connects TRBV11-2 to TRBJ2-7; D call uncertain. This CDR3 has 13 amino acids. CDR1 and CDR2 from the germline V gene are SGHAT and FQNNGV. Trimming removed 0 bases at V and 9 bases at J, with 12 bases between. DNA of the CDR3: TGTGCCAGCAGCTTAGAGACTCGTAACGTGCAGTACTTC. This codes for CASSLETRNVQYF. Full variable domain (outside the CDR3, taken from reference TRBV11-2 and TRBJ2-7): EAGVAQSPRYKIIEKRQSVAFWCNPISGHATLYWYQQILGQGPKLLIQFQNNGVVDDSQLPKDRFSAERLKGVDSTLKIQPAKLEDSAVYLCASSLETRNVQYFGPGTRLTVT.

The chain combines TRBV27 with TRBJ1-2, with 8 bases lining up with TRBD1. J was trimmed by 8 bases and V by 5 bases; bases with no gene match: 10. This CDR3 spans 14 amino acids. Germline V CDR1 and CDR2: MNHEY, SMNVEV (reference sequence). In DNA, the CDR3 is TGTGCCAGCAGTCCTGTGGGACAGGTAGGCGGCTACACCTTC. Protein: CASSPVGQVGGYTF.

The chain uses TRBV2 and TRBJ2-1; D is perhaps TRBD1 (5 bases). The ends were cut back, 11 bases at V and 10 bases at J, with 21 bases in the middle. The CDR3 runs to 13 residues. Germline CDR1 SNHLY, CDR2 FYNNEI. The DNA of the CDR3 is TGTGCCGGGGCCCACCCCAACGAGAAGGAGCAGTTCTTC. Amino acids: CAGAHPNEKEQFF. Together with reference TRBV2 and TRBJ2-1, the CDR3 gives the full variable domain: EPEVTQTPSHQVTQMGQEVILRCVPISNHLYFYWYRQILGQKVEFLVSFYNNEISEKSEIFDDQFSVERPDGSNFTLKIRSTKLEDSAMYFCAGAHPNEKEQFFGPGTRLTVL.

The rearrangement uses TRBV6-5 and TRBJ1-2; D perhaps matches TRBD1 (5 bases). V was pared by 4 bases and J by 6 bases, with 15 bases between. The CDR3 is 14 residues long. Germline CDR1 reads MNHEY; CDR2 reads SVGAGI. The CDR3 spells CASSSQVNQNGYTF. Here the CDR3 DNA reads TGTGCCAGCAGTTCACAGGTTAACCAAAATGGCTACACCTTC.

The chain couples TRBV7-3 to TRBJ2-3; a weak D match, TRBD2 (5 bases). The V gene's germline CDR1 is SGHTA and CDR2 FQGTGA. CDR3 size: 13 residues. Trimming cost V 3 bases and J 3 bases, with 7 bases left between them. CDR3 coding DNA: TGTGCCAGCAGCTTCCTAGCAACAGATACGCAGTATTTT. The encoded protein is CASSFLATDTQYF. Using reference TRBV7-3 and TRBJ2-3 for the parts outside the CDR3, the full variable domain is GAGVSQTPSNKVTEKGKYVELRCDPISGHTALYWYRQSLGQGPEFLIYFQGTGAADDSGLPNDRFFAVRPEGSVSTLKIQRTERGDSAVYLCASSFLATDTQYFGPGTRLTVL.

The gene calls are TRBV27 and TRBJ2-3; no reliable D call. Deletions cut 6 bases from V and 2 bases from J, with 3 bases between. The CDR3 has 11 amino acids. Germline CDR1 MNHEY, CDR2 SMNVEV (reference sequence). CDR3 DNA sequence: TGTGCCAGCAGACACACAGATACGCAGTATTTT. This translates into CASRHTDTQYF.

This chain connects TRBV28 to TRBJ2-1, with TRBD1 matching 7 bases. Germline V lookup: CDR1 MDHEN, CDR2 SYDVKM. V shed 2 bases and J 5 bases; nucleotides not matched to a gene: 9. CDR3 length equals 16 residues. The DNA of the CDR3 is TGTGCCAGCAGTTTAGGCCGGGACAGCCCTAACAATGAGCAGTTCTTC. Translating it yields CASSLGRDSPNNEQFF.

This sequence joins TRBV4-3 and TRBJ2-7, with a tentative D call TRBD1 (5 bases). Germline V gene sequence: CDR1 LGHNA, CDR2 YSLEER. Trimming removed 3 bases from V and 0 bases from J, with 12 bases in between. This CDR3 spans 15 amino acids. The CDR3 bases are TGCGCCAGCAGCCACGCCCCCCAGGGCTCCTACGAGCAGTACTTC. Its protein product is CASSHAPQGSYEQYF.